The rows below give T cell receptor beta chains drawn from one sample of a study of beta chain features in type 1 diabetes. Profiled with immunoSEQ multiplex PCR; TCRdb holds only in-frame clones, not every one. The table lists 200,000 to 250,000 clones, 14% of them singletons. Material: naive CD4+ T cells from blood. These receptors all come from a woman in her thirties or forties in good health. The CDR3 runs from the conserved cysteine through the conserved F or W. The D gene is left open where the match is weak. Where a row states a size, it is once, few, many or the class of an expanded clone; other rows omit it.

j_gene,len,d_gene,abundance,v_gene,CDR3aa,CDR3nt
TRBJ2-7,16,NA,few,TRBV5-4,CASSFGSRQVNYEQYF,TGTGCCAGCAGCTTTGGGTCTAGACAGGTCAACTACGAGCAGTACTTC
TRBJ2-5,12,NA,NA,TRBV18,CASEDSSETQYF,TGTGCCAGCGAAGACAGTTCGGAGACCCAGTACTTC
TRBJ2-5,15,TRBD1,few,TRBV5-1,CASSSEGTGEETQYF,TGCGCCAGCAGCTCAGAGGGGACAGGGGAAGAGACCCAGTACTTC
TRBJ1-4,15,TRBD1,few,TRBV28,CASSFRGQSNEKLFF,TGTGCCAGCAGTTTTCGGGGACAGTCTAATGAAAAACTGTTTTTT
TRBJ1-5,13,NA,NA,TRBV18,CASSPGSNQPQHF,TGTGCCAGCTCACCGGGTAGCAATCAACCCCAGCATTTT
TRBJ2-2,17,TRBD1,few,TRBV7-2,CASTHRTGRGGTGELFF,TGTGCCAGCACGCACCGGACAGGGCGAGGGGGCACCGGGGAGCTGTTTTTT
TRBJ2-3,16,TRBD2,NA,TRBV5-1,CASSRLAGGSTDTQYF,TGCGCCAGCAGCCGGTTAGCGGGGGGTAGCACAGATACGCAGTATTTT
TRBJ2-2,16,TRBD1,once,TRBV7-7,CASSLGDRGHTGELFF,TGTGCTAGCAGCTTGGGGGACAGGGGACACACCGGGGAGCTGTTTTTT
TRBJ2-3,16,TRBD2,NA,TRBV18,CASSPSTSGGTDTQYF,TGTGCCAGCTCCCCCTCGACTAGCGGGGGCACAGATACGCAGTATTTT
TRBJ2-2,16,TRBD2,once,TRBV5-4,CASSPSPTSGTGELFF,TGTGCCAGCAGCCCATCTCCGACTAGCGGGACCGGGGAGCTGTTTTTT
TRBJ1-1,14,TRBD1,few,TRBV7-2,CASSRQGGNTEAFF,TGTGCCAGCAGCCGACAGGGAGGGAACACTGAAGCTTTCTTT
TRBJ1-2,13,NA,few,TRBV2,CASSEDLDYGYTF,TGTGCCAGCAGCGAAGACCTAGACTATGGCTACACCTTC
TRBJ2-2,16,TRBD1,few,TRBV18,CASSKMGQTVTGELFF,TGTGCCAGCTCCAAGATGGGACAGACCGTCACCGGGGAGCTGTTTTTT
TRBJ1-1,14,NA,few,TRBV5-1,CASSLAGRGTEAFF,TGCGCCAGCAGCTTGGCAGGGCGGGGCACTGAAGCTTTCTTT
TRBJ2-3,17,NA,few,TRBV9,CASSAVGARFGTDTQYF,TGTGCCAGCAGCGCCGTAGGAGCCCGCTTCGGCACAGATACGCAGTATTTT
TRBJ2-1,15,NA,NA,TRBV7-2,CASSLAAGWLNEQFF,TGTGCCAGCAGCTTAGCTGCGGGATGGCTCAATGAGCAGTTCTTC
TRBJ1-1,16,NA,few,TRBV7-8,CASSLALGKSNTEAFF,TGTGCCAGCAGCTTAGCGCTCGGGAAGTCGAACACTGAAGCTTTCTTT
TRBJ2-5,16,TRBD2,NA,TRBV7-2,CPSSLAQLAGKETQYF,TGTCCCAGCAGCTTAGCCCAACTAGCGGGGAAAGAGACCCAGTACTTC
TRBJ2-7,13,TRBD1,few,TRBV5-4,CASRPQGTYEQYF,TGTGCCAGCAGACCACAGGGGACCTACGAGCAGTACTTC
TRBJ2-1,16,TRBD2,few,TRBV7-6,CASSSGLAGGEGEQFF,TGTGCCAGCAGCTCCGGACTAGCGGGGGGAGAGGGTGAGCAGTTCTTC
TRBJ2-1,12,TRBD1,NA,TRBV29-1,CSAGTGSNEQFF,TGCAGCGCCGGGACAGGGTCCAATGAGCAGTTCTTC
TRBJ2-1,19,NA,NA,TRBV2,CASRLQGFRAGGGNNEQFF,TGTGCCAGCAGATTACAGGGGTTTCGCGCCGGAGGGGGTAACAATGAGCAGTTCTTC
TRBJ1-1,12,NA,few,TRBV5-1,CASSSQDTEAFF,TGCGCCAGCAGCTCCCAGGACACTGAAGCTTTCTTT
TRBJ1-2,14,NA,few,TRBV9,CASGAEGRGGGYTF,TGTGCCAGCGGGGCAGAGGGGAGGGGAGGTGGCTACACCTTC
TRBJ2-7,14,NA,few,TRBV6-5,CASSVSGPSGEQYF,TGTGCCAGCAGCGTCTCCGGTCCTAGTGGTGAGCAGTACTTC
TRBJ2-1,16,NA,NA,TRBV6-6,CASENGAGVGTNEQFF,TGTGCCAGCGAGAACGGGGCAGGGGTAGGCACCAATGAGCAGTTCTTC
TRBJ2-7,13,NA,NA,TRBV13,CASREGVLREQHF,TGTGCCAGCAGAGAGGGGGTTTTACGCGAGCAGCACTTC
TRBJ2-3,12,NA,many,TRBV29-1,CSARLTTDTQYF,TGCAGCGCCAGACTTACCACAGATACGCAGTATTTT
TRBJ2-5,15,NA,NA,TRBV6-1,CAGGPWTRGLETQYF,TGTGCCGGAGGACCCTGGACTAGGGGGTTGGAGACCCAGTACTTC
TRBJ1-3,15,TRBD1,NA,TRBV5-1,CASSLATGAGNTIYF,TGCGCCAGCAGCTTGGCAACAGGGGCTGGAAACACCATATATTTT
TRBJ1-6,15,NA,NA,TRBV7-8,CASSLVQGLNSPLHF,TGTGCCAGCAGCTTAGTGCAGGGGTTAAATTCACCCCTCCACTTT
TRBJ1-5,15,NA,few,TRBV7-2,CASSLAGPRNQPQHF,TGTGCCAGCAGCTTAGCGGGGCCACGTAATCAGCCCCAGCATTTT
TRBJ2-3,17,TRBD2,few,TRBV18,CASSPASLAASTDTQYF,TGTGCCAGCTCACCCGCCTCACTAGCGGCAAGCACAGATACGCAGTATTTT
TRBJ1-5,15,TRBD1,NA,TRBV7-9,CASSRSQGEYQPQHF,TGTGCCAGCAGCCGGAGCCAGGGGGAATATCAGCCCCAGCATTTT
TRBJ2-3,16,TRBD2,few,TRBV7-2,CASRVGGGRSTDTQYF,TGTGCCAGCAGGGTGGGCGGGGGGAGGAGCACAGATACGCAGTATTTT
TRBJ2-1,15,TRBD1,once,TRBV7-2,CASSFTGTENNEQFF,TGTGCCAGCAGCTTTACCGGGACAGAAAACAATGAGCAGTTCTTC
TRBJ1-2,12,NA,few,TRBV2,CASSELAEGYTF,TGTGCCAGCAGTGAACTTGCGGAGGGCTACACCTTC
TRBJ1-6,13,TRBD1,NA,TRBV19,CASGHRGNSPLHF,TGTGCCAGTGGACACAGGGGGAATTCACCCCTCCACTTT
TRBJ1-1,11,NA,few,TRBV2,CASSLGGPAFF,TGTGCCAGCAGCTTAGGGGGTCCAGCTTTCTTT
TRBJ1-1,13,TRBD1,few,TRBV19,CASRDRLRTEAFF,TGTGCCAGTAGGGACAGGTTGCGCACTGAAGCTTTCTTT
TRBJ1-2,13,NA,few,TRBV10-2,CASSEGQLYGYTF,TGCGCCAGCAGTGAGGGGCAGCTCTATGGCTACACCTTC
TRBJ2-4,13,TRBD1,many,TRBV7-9,CASSFDRGNIQYF,TGTGCCAGCAGCTTCGACAGGGGAAACATTCAGTACTTC
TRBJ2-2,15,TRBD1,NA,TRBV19,CASRSTGSNTGELFF,TGTGCCAGTAGATCGACAGGGTCCAACACCGGGGAGCTGTTTTTT
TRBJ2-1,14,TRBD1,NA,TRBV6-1,CASSRTGAFNEQFF,TGTGCCAGCAGCCGGACAGGGGCCTTTAATGAGCAGTTCTTC
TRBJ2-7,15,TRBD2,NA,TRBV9,CASSQTGTSQYEQYF,TGTGCCAGCAGCCAAACCGGGACTAGCCAGTACGAGCAGTACTTC
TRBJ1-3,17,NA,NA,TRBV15,CATSRDRQPHSGNTIYF,TGTGCCACCAGCAGAGATCGACAGCCCCACTCTGGAAACACCATATATTTT
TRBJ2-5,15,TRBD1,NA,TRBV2,CASTRDRSWVETQYF,TGTGCCAGCACCCGGGACAGGAGTTGGGTGGAGACCCAGTACTTC
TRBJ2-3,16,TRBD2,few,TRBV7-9,CASSLSRRGGSDTQYF,TGTGCCAGCAGCTTATCCCGGCGGGGGGGTTCAGATACGCAGTATTTT
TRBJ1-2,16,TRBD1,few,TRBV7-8,CASSLIRAGGDGGYTF,TGTGCCAGCAGCTTAATCAGGGCAGGGGGCGATGGTGGCTACACCTTC
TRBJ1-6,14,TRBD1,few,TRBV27,CASSRDRGPSPLHF,TGTGCCAGCAGTAGGGACAGGGGGCCTTCACCCCTCCACTTT
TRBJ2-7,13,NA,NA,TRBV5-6,CASSLATLYEQYF,TGTGCCAGCAGCTTGGCGACACTCTACGAGCAGTACTTC
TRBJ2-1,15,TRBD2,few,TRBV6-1,CASSERAGGYNEQFF,TGTGCCAGCAGTGAGCGAGCGGGGGGGTACAATGAGCAGTTCTTC
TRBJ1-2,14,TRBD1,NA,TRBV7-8,CASSFLTGGYGYTF,TGTGCCAGCAGCTTTTTGACAGGGGGCTATGGCTACACCTTC
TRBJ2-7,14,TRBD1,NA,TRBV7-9,CASSSERQGAEQYF,TGTGCCAGCAGCTCCGAGAGACAGGGGGCCGAGCAGTACTTC
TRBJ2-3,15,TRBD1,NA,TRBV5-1,CASSLGDRPTDTQYF,TGCGCCAGCAGCTTGGGGGACAGACCCACAGATACGCAGTATTTT
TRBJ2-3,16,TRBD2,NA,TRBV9,CASSEGTSGDPDTQYF,TGTGCCAGCAGCGAGGGGACTAGCGGGGATCCGGATACGCAGTATTTT
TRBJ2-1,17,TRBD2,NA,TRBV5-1,CASQAHLLSGGRDEQFF,TGCGCCAGCCAGGCCCACCTACTTAGCGGGGGAAGGGATGAGCAGTTCTTC
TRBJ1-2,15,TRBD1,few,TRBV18,CASSPGTGGDYGYTF,TGTGCCAGCTCACCAGGGACAGGGGGCGACTATGGCTACACCTTC
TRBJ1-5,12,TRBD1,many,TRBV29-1,CSVGQGNQPQHF,TGCAGCGTTGGACAGGGGAATCAGCCCCAGCATTTT